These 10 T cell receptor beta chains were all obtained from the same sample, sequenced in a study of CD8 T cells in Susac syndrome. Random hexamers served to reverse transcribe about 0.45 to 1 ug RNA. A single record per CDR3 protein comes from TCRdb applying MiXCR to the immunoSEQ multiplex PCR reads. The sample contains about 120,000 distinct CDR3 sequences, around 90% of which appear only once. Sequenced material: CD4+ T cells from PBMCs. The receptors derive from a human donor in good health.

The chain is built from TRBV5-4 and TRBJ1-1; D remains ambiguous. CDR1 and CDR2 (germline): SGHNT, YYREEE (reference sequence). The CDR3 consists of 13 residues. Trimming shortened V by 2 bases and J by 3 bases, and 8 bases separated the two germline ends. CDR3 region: CASSFQWDTEAFF. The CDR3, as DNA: TGTGCCAGCAGCTTCCAATGGGACACTGAAGCTTTCTTT.

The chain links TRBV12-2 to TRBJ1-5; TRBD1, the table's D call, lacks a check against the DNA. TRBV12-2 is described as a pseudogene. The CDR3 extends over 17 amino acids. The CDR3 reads CASRLGKRDRGNQPQHF. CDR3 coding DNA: TGTGCAAGTCGCTTAGGGAAGAGGGACAGGGGGAATCAGCCCCAGCATTTT.

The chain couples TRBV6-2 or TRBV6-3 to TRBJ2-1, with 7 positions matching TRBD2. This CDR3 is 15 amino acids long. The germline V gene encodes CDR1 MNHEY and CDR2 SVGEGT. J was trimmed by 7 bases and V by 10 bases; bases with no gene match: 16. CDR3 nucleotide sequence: TGTGCCACCAGGGACTGGACTAGAGGAGGGAATGAGCAGTTCTTC. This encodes CATRDWTRGGNEQFF.

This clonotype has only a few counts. CDR3 region: CSALDRSGNTEAFF. The CDR3, as DNA: TGCAGTGCTCTTGACAGGAGCGGGAACACTGAAGCTTTCTTT. The chain uses TRBV20-1 and TRBJ1-1; TRBD1 is a possible D gene (6 bases). CDR3 size: 14 residues. Trimming stripped 5 bases from V and 1 base from J, with 14 bases between. Germline V CDR1 and CDR2: DFQATT, SNEGSKA (reference sequence).

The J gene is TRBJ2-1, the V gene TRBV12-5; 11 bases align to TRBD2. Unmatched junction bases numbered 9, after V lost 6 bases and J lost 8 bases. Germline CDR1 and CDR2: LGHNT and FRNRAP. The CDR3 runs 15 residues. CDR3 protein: CASGPTSGSKDEQFF. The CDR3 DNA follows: TGTGCTAGTGGGCCCACTAGCGGGAGTAAGGATGAGCAGTTCTTC.

The CDR3 here is CASSQDDWAEPYEQYF. The CDR3, as DNA: TGTGCCAGCAGCCAAGACGACTGGGCTGAACCCTACGAGCAGTACTTC. The V gene is TRBV3-1, the J gene TRBJ2-7, with D hard to call. V was cut by 0 bases and J by 2 bases, with 14 bases left in between. The CDR3 runs 16 residues. Per the germline V gene, CDR1 is LGHDT and CDR2 is YNNKEL (reference sequence).

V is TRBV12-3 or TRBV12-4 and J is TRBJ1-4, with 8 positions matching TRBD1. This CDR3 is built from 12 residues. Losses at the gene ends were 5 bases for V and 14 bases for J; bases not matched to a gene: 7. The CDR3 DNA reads TGTGCCAGCAGTAGACAGGGGAGAGCTCTGTTTTTT. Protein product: CASSRQGRALFF.

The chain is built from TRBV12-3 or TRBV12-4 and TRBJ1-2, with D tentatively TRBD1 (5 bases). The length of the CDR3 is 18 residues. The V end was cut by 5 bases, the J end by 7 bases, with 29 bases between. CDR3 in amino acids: CASSPKPETVLARSGYTF. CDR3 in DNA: TGTGCCAGCAGTCCAAAGCCCGAGACAGTCCTAGCTCGCTCTGGCTACACCTTC.

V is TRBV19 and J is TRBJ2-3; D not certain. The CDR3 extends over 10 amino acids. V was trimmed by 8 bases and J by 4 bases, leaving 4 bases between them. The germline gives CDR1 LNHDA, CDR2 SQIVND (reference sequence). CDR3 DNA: TGTGCCAGTTGGCCAGATACGCAGTATTTT. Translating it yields CASWPDTQYF. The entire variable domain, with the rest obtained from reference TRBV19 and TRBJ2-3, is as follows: DGGITQSPKYLFRKEGQNVTLSCEQNLNHDAMYWYRQDPGQGLRLIYYSQIVNDFQKGDIAEGYSVSREKKESFPLTVTSAQKNPTAFYLCASWPDTQYFGPGTRLTVL.

Here the CDR3 DNA reads TGCAGCGCCGGGGCTTTGGAGGGGGGGCAAGAGACCCAGTACTTC. This gives the protein CSAGALEGGQETQYF. The rearrangement links TRBV29-1 to TRBJ2-5; D might be TRBD2 (7 bases). CDR1 and CDR2 from the germline V gene are SQVTM and ANQGSEA. Trimming removed 7 bases from V and 2 bases from J, with 20 bases in between. The length of the CDR3 is 15 residues. The full variable domain, rest sourced from reference TRBV29-1 and TRBJ2-5, is SAVISQKPSRDICQRGTSLTIQCQVDSQVTMMFWYRQQPGQSLTLIATANQGSEATYESGFVIDKFPISRPNLTFSTLTVSNMSPEDSSIYLCSAGALEGGQETQYFGPGTRLLVL.